This TCR beta chain was recovered during a study of vaccination effects on CD4 cells after COVID-19. This clone has only a few counts. Its antigen remains unknown. Assay: immunoSEQ multiplex PCR; the TCRdb copy retains only in-frame clones and omits some. This table has about 34,000 clones, just under 75% appearing once. Findings and caveats of the study: Marked contraction was observed in infection-induced and vaccine-induced clones late after vaccination.

Sequencing was preceded by expansion of antigen-specific CD4+ T cells with viral peptide pools in the ViraFEST assay. Subsequent to roughly 9 days of culture, CD4+ T cells were isolated. The infection with SARS-CoV-2 (confirmed by PCR) occurred in this person between March and December 2020. After two million PBMC were placed in each well, they were cultured with about 10 IU/ml IL-2 and roughly 10 ug/ml peptides. Half-medium changes using IL-2 medium occurred on days 3 and 7. Germline CDR1 SGHRS, CDR2 YFSETQ. This CDR3 is built from 14 residues. V was pared by 2 bases and J by 0 bases, with 1 base of the junction left unmatched.

This TCR was sampled from a human donor who had a prior SARS-CoV-2 infection. The sample here was CD4+ T cells from PBMCs cultured with a peptide pool, taken before COVID-19 vaccination. This chain connects TRBV5-1 to TRBJ2-5; 7 nucleotides agree with TRBD1. The CDR3 DNA follows: TGCGCCAGCAGCTTCGGACAGGACCAAGAGACCCAGTACTTC. The encoded protein is CASSFGQDQETQYF. The entire variable domain, with the rest obtained from reference TRBV5-1 and TRBJ2-5, is as follows: KAGVTQTPRYLIKTRGQQVTLSCSPISGHRSVSWYQQTPGQGLQFLFEYFSETQRNKGNFPGRFSGRQFSNSRSEMNVSTLELGDSALYLCASSFGQDQETQYFGPGTRLLVL.